What follows are 9 T cell receptor beta chains derived from one specimen sequenced in a study of T cell responses to AZD1222 COVID-19 vaccine. Assay used: immunoSEQ multiplex PCR; TCRdb lists only in-frame clones, some missing. This sample carries over 100,000 clones, around 90% of them seen once, and the ten largest clones take around 13%. Specimen: peripheral blood, collected on day 0 of MenACWY control vaccination. The receptors stem from an adult in good health.

The gene calls are TRBV29-1 and TRBJ1-1; possibly TRBD1 for D (6 bases). Trimming shortened V by 6 bases and J by 7 bases, and 9 bases separated the two germline ends. CDR3 size: 10 residues. Germline CDR1 is SQVTM and CDR2 is ANQGSEA. The CDR3 protein is CSVDRFEAFF. The DNA for the CDR3 is TGCAGCGTCGACAGGTTTGAAGCTTTCTTT. The full variable domain, rest sourced from reference TRBV29-1 and TRBJ1-1, is SAVISQKPSRDICQRGTSLTIQCQVDSQVTMMFWYRQQPGQSLTLIATANQGSEATYESGFVIDKFPISRPNLTFSTLTVSNMSPEDSSIYLCSVDRFEAFFGQGTRLTVV.

The chain links TRBV24-1 to TRBJ2-7; TRBD1 matches 7 bases. After removal of 5 bases from V and 2 bases from J, the junction contained 5 bases not matched to a gene. This CDR3 spans 14 amino acids. Germline lookup yields CDR1 KGHDR and CDR2 SFDVKD. CDR3 region: CATSGGQSAYEQYF. The DNA of the CDR3 is TGTGCCACCAGTGGGGGACAGTCAGCCTACGAGCAGTACTTC.

The V call is TRBV11-2, the J call TRBJ2-7, with 7 bases fitting TRBD1. With V trimmed by 6 bases and J by 3 bases, 11 bases remained unmatched. CDR1 and CDR2 (germline): SGHAT, FQNNGV. This CDR3 comprises 15 residues. The CDR3 nucleotides read TGTGCCAGCAGGCACCCCGGGGACAGAAACTACGAGCAGTACTTC. This codes for CASRHPGDRNYEQYF.

V gene TRBV7-8 combines with J gene TRBJ2-7, with D perhaps given as TRBD1 or TRBD2 (6 bases each). The CDR3 spans 16 residues. The germline V gene encodes CDR1 SGHVS and CDR2 FQNEAQ. V was trimmed by 5 bases and J by 3 bases, leaving 20 bases between them. CDR3 bases: TGTGCCAGCAGCCAACCCCCCGGGGGCGCAATCTACGAGCAGTACTTC. Translation gives CASSQPPGGAIYEQYF.

J is TRBJ1-3 and V is TRBV3-1 (or the pseudogene TRBV3-2); D is undetermined. CDR1 and CDR2 from the germline V gene are LGHDT and YNNKEL (reference sequence). The CDR3 runs to 17 residues. Between the trimmed V and J ends, which lost 2 bases and 0 bases, there was a span of 14 bases. In nucleotides, the CDR3 is TGTGCCAGCAGCCAACCTTCGGGTGGGTTCTCTGGAAACACCATATATTTT. This translates into CASSQPSGGFSGNTIYF.

This clone was observed a single time. The rearrangement links TRBV7-9 to TRBJ2-7, with 11 bases lining up with TRBD2. This CDR3 is built from 17 residues. Trimming at V came to 4 bases and at J to 0 bases, leaving 8 bases not matched to a gene. Per the germline V gene, CDR1 is SEHNR and CDR2 is FQNEAQ (reference sequence). CDR3 amino acids: CASSSSEGLAASYEQYF. DNA of the CDR3: TGTGCCAGCAGCTCCTCTGAGGGACTAGCGGCCTCCTACGAGCAGTACTTC.

The chain links TRBV6-5 to TRBJ2-1; possible D gene TRBD2, 5 bases. There are 13 residues in the CDR3. From germline, CDR1 is MNHEY and CDR2 SVGAGI. V lost 5 bases and J 10 bases, leaving 15 bases between the germline ends. The chain's CDR3 is CASSRTVVREQFF. As DNA, the CDR3 is TGTGCCAGCAGTAGGACTGTAGTAAGGGAGCAGTTCTTC.

This chain joins TRBV7-9 and TRBJ1-1; D is perhaps TRBD1 (5 bases). V lost 5 bases and J 7 bases, leaving 17 bases between the germline ends. Germline values: CDR1 SEHNR, CDR2 FQNEAQ (reference sequence). This CDR3 contains 14 residues. The CDR3 DNA is TGTGCCAGCAGCGCAATAGGTGGCCAGGGTGAAGCTTTCTTT. Its protein product is CASSAIGGQGEAFF.

The V gene is TRBV24-1, the J gene TRBJ1-2; D may be TRBD1 (5 bases). The CDR3 is 13 amino acids. V shed 3 bases and J shed 3 bases, with 7 bases lying between them. Germline loops: CDR1 KGHDR, CDR2 SFDVKD. CDR3 in amino acids: CATSDIQDYGYTF. The CDR3 region has the DNA TGTGCCACCAGTGATATACAGGACTATGGCTACACCTTC.